A selection of T cell receptor beta chains follows, all from one sample in a study of CD4 T cells in relation to SARS-CoV-2 and coronaviruses. Only in-frame clones appear in the TCRdb table, and some are missing; sequencing was by immunoSEQ multiplex PCR. The sample gives 55,000 to 75,000 clones, 75% to 90% of which show up once; 1.6% is in the top ten. Sequenced input: memory CD4+ T cells from PBMCs. All receptors come from a human donor in good health. Both conserved end residues are part of each CDR3. The D gene is left open where the match is weak. Clone size is not always given. Where it is, it says once, few, many or a class for expanded clones.

V gene,clone size,CDR3 length,J gene,D gene,CDR3 DNA,CDR3 protein
TRBV6-2/TRBV6-3,.,17,TRBJ1-2,.,TGTGCCAGCAGTGTCCGGACGGGACACCTATATAGCTATGGCTACACCTTC,CASSVRTGHLYSYGYTF
TRBV5-4,.,14,TRBJ2-7,.,TGTGCCAGCAGCTCGGGACAAAAAACCCACGAGCAGTACTTC,CASSSGQKTHEQYF
TRBV2,.,14,TRBJ2-2,TRBD2,TGTGCCAGCAGTCCGGGACTAGCGAACGGGGAGCTGTTTTTT,CASSPGLANGELFF
TRBV28,.,16,TRBJ1-5,.,TGTGCCAGCAGCCCATTATGGGGTCAGGGAAGGCAGCCCCAGCATTTT,CASSPLWGQGRQPQHF
TRBV5-1,.,14,TRBJ2-3,.,TGCGCCAGCAGCTTGGCCGCAGGTCCAGATACGCAGTATTTT,CASSLAAGPDTQYF
TRBV21-1,once,19,TRBJ1-6,.,TGTGCCAGCAGCAAAGCCGGACAGGGCGCGGTATCCTATAATTCACCCCTCCACTTT,CASSKAGQGAVSYNSPLHF
TRBV5-4,.,16,TRBJ2-2,TRBD1,TGTGCCAGCAGCCCTTCAGGGGGCCGAAACGCCGGGGAGCTGTTTTTT,CASSPSGGRNAGELFF
TRBV28,.,15,TRBJ2-2,.,TGTGCCAGCAGTCTAACGACGGCGGGCACCGGGGAGCTGTTTTTT,CASSLTTAGTGELFF
TRBV5-1,.,16,TRBJ2-1,TRBD2,TGCGCCAGCAGCCGAACCACTAGCGGGGGTTACAATGAGCAGTTCTTC,CASSRTTSGGYNEQFF
TRBV19,.,15,TRBJ2-2,.,TGTGCCAGTAAAAGTAACAGGGCTAGCACCGGGGAGCTGTTTTTT,CASKSNRASTGELFF
TRBV10-3,.,13,TRBJ1-1,.,TGTGCCATCAGTGAAGGGGGATCGAATGAAGCTTTCTTT,CAISEGGSNEAFF
TRBV29-1,.,13,TRBJ2-7,TRBD1,TGCAGCGTTGATCCTGGACAGGGGGGCGAGCAGTACTTC,CSVDPGQGGEQYF
TRBV19,.,13,TRBJ2-7,.,TGTGCCAGCCCGGGCAGGTGGTCCTACGAGCAGTACTTC,CASPGRWSYEQYF
TRBV19,.,17,TRBJ1-5,.,TGTGCCAGCTCGACGGGTCAGGGGAGAAGCCTGGGTCAGCCCCAGCATTTT,CASSTGQGRSLGQPQHF
TRBV7-3,.,14,TRBJ1-1,.,TGTGCCAGCAGCTTACAGGGTGTCAACACTGAAGCTTTCTTT,CASSLQGVNTEAFF
TRBV7-2,.,17,TRBJ2-7,TRBD2,TGTGCCAGCAGCGGACTAGCGGGGGCCTGGAGCTCCTACGAGCAGTACTTC,CASSGLAGAWSSYEQYF
TRBV12-3/TRBV12-4,.,12,TRBJ1-2,.,TGTGCCAGCAGTATCGGACTCGATGGCTACACCTTC,CASSIGLDGYTF
TRBV5-1,.,13,TRBJ2-1,TRBD2,TGCGCCAGCAGCTTGGTGAGGGAGGGTGAGCAGTTCTTC,CASSLVREGEQFF
TRBV6-6,.,13,TRBJ1-1,.,TGTGCCAGCAGTTACAACAAGAACACTGAAGCTTTCTTT,CASSYNKNTEAFF
TRBV7-2,.,13,TRBJ2-5,.,TGTGCCAGCAGCTTAGGGGCTGAAGGGACCCAGTACTTC,CASSLGAEGTQYF
TRBV9,.,15,TRBJ2-7,TRBD1,TGTGCCAGCAGCACAGGTCAGGGGGCACACTACGAGCAGTACTTC,CASSTGQGAHYEQYF
TRBV7-2,.,19,TRBJ2-7,TRBD2,TGTGCCAGCAGCTTAGCATCTTTCTCTAGCGGGGGGACTACCTACGAGCAGTACTTC,CASSLASFSSGGTTYEQYF
TRBV18,once,14,TRBJ2-7,.,TGTGCCAGCTCACCCGTGACAGAGACATACGAGCAGTACTTC,CASSPVTETYEQYF
TRBV5-1,.,15,TRBJ1-2,.,TGCGCCAGCAGCTTGGATCCGGGGCAGGACTATGGCTACACCTTC,CASSLDPGQDYGYTF
TRBV5-6,.,16,TRBJ2-3,.,TGTGCCAGCACCTTCTCAGGGACCGCTAGCACAGATACGCAGTATTTT,CASTFSGTASTDTQYF
TRBV5-1,.,12,TRBJ2-3,.,TGCGCCAGCAGCGAAAGCAGGGATACGCAGTATTTT,CASSESRDTQYF
TRBV5-1,.,18,TRBJ1-1,TRBD1,TGCGCCAGCAGCTTGGTGCGGGACAGTTCCCCCATGAACACTGAAGCTTTCTTT,CASSLVRDSSPMNTEAFF
TRBV7-2,.,14,TRBJ1-1,.,TGTGCCAGCAGCTTAGGGGGACCGGCCACTGAAGCTTTCTTT,CASSLGGPATEAFF
TRBV7-8,.,18,TRBJ2-1,.,TGTGCCAGCAGCTTGAGGGCCTCTGACTTTCCGGCCTACAATGAGCAGTTCTTC,CASSLRASDFPAYNEQFF
TRBV18,.,15,TRBJ1-6,TRBD1,TGTGCCAGCTCGACAGGACAGGGTGGTAATTCACCCCTCCACTTT,CASSTGQGGNSPLHF
TRBV7-9,.,16,TRBJ2-3,.,TGTGCCAGCACCCCCCTCCGGGACTTCTACACAGATACGCAGTATTTT,CASTPLRDFYTDTQYF
TRBV28,.,15,TRBJ1-4,TRBD1,TGTGCCAGCAGCCCTGGGACAGGCCTTAATGAAAAACTGTTTTTT,CASSPGTGLNEKLFF
TRBV30,.,14,TRBJ2-7,.,TGTGCCTGGAGTGGGGGGGGGCCGCCCTACGAGCAGTACTTC,CAWSGGGPPYEQYF
TRBV5-5,.,15,TRBJ1-2,TRBD1,TGTGCCAGCAGCTTAGGGACAGGGGGAATCTATGGCTACACCTTC,CASSLGTGGIYGYTF
TRBV25-1,.,14,TRBJ1-1,TRBD1,TGTGCCAGCAGTGTGACAGGGGCGCAGACTGAAGCTTTCTTT,CASSVTGAQTEAFF
TRBV28,.,17,TRBJ2-2,TRBD2,TGTGCCAGCAGTTTTCTGGCGGGAGGGCTAGTGGCCGGGGAGCTGTTTTTT,CASSFLAGGLVAGELFF
TRBV11-3,.,14,TRBJ2-2,.,TGTGCCAGCAGCCATGGGATAAACACCGGGGAGCTGTTTTTT,CASSHGINTGELFF
TRBV6-6,.,15,TRBJ1-1,TRBD1,TGTGCCAGCAGGTCTACAGGGGGCCTGGACACTGAAGCTTTCTTT,CASRSTGGLDTEAFF
TRBV2,.,13,TRBJ2-1,.,TGTGCCAGCGGCAGGGGCAAAAACAATGAGCAGTTCTTC,CASGRGKNNEQFF
TRBV7-9,few,14,TRBJ2-7,TRBD2,TGTGCCAGCAGCTTACAAGGCGGGAGCTACGAGCAGTACTTC,CASSLQGGSYEQYF
TRBV2,.,13,TRBJ2-3,TRBD1,TGTGCCAGGGGACAGGCGAGCACAGATACGCAGTATTTT,CARGQASTDTQYF
TRBV5-1,once,14,TRBJ2-3,.,TGCGCCAGCAGCTTAGGGGACTGGGCAGATACGCAGTATTTT,CASSLGDWADTQYF
TRBV2,.,12,TRBJ2-3,.,TGTGCCAGCAGGGCAGGAAGCGATACGCAGTATTTT,CASRAGSDTQYF
TRBV2,once,17,TRBJ2-7,TRBD2,TGTGCCAGCAGTGAAATAGCGGGAGAATCGAGCTCCTACGAGCAGTACTTC,CASSEIAGESSSYEQYF
TRBV10-3,.,19,TRBJ1-3,.,TGTGCCATCAGTGAGTTTGCCGCCTGGGACGGAAGCTCTGGAAACACCATATATTTT,CAISEFAAWDGSSGNTIYF
TRBV20-1,.,18,TRBJ2-2,TRBD1,TGCAGTGCTAGTAGGGGACAGGGAGGAGGGGGGGGCACCGGGGAGCTGTTTTTT,CSASRGQGGGGGTGELFF
TRBV10-1,.,14,TRBJ1-5,.,TGCGCCACCAAGGGACGCAAGAGCAATCAGCCCCAGCATTTT,CATKGRKSNQPQHF
TRBV28,.,14,TRBJ1-2,.,TGTGCCAGCAGTTTGACAGTAACTAACTATGGCTACACCTTC,CASSLTVTNYGYTF
TRBV28,.,18,TRBJ2-3,TRBD2,TGTGCCAGCAGTCCCCCTAGCGGGGAGGACCCTAGCACAGATACGCAGTATTTT,CASSPPSGEDPSTDTQYF
TRBV5-4,once,17,TRBJ2-2,TRBD2,TGTGCCAGCAGCCCCCCAGCTAGCGGGGGAGTCACCGGGGAGCTGTTTTTT,CASSPPASGGVTGELFF
TRBV12-3/TRBV12-4,.,13,TRBJ1-1,TRBD1,TGTGCCAGCAGTACTGCAGGGGGGGCTGAAGCTTTCTTT,CASSTAGGAEAFF
TRBV30,.,11,TRBJ2-5,.,TGTGCCTGGAGTCTAAAAGAGACCCAGTACTTC,CAWSLKETQYF
TRBV9,.,16,TRBJ2-3,.,TGTGCCAGCAGCGTAGGGTCGGGACTTAGCACAGATACGCAGTATTTT,CASSVGSGLSTDTQYF